The clone carrying this TCR beta chain showed up just a few times. Antigen unknown. Via MiXCR, TCRdb re-called the RT-PCR reads, giving one row per CDR3 protein. The table has 490,000 or so distinct CDR3 sequences, less than 10% seen once. This sample was included in a study of response to subunit inactivated influenza vaccine. The CDR3 is 15 residues long. In germline, CDR1 is DFQATT, CDR2 SNEGSKA (reference sequence). The V segment lost 3 bases and the J segment 4 bases; nucleotides outside the gene matches: 8. Whole-study findings and limits: It was suggested by the authors that few new T cells are recruited by each seasonal influenza vaccination.

This TCR came from a man between 50 and 69 years old who received an inactivated influenza vaccine. The sample consisted of PBMCs from blood, taken around 25 months after vaccination. This chain links TRBV20-1 with TRBJ2-1, with TRBD2 matching 8 bases. CDR3 in DNA: TGCAGTGCTAGGGTCGGGGCGGGAGGTTACAATGAGCAGTTCTTC. Residues: CSARVGAGGYNEQFF.